The 24 T cell receptor beta chains presented below share a single source sample, sequenced in a study of blood T cells in healthy people across ages. A second PCR, run for about 7 to 11 cycles, used a sample-barcoded 5' primer plus a J-beta primer mix. Via MiXCR, TCRdb re-called the 5' RACE reads, giving one row per CDR3 protein. Among 600,000 to 800,000 distinct CDR3 sequences listed, 45% to 60% were seen once. Sequences were obtained from blood. All receptors derive from a woman of 80 years or more in good health.

For this clonotype: One end of the junction is discordant with germline, which a read error may explain. The chain is built from TRBV6-6 and TRBJ2-2; D possibly matches TRBD1 or TRBD2 (5 bases each). The length of the CDR3 is 14 residues. The germline V gene encodes CDR1 MNHNY and CDR2 SVGAGI (reference sequence). CDR3 region: CTSSYGGWGGELFF. The CDR3 nucleotides read TGTACCAGCAGTTATGGGGGATGGGGCGGGGAGCTGTTTTTT.

This clonotype appeared many times. The chain employs TRBV12-3 or TRBV12-4 and TRBJ2-7; D call uncertain. The V end was cut by 5 bases, the J end by 10 bases, with 18 bases between. This CDR3 has 13 residues. CDR3 sequence reads: CASSIGVGPNQYF. The CDR3 DNA reads TGTGCCAGCAGTATTGGGGTCGGTCCCAATCAGTACTTC.

The genes are TRBV5-1 and TRBJ1-6; 7 nucleotides line up with TRBD1. The CDR3 sequence is 17 residues long. Trimming at V came to 4 bases and at J to 8 bases, leaving 15 bases not matched to a gene. CDR1 is SGHRS and CDR2 is YFSETQ in the germline V gene. The DNA of the CDR3 is TGCGCCAGCAGCCTCGCCACTGTCAGGGGGTCCTATTCACCCCTCCACTTT. Its translation is CASSLATVRGSYSPLHF.

Of note for this clonotype: Given a much more abundant clone one base away, this may be a read error. The chain recombines TRBV5-1 with TRBJ2-4, with TRBD2 identical over 8 bases. The better agreement between TRBJ2-7 and the DNA end casts doubt on the J call. The CDR3 length is 15 residues. Per the germline V gene, CDR1 is SGHRS and CDR2 is YFSETQ. In nucleotides, the CDR3 is TGCACCAGCAGCTTACGTAGCGGGGCAGCCTACGAGCAGTACTTC. It specifies CTSSLRSGAAYEQYF.

This chain uses TRBV3-1 with TRBJ1-1; D remains unclear. V lost 2 bases and J lost 8, with 9 bases in between. The CDR3 contains 12 residues. Germline loops: CDR1 LGHDT, CDR2 YNNKEL (reference sequence). In nucleotides, the CDR3 is TGTGCCAGCAGCCAACACGGGGAAGAAGCTTTCTTT. Its protein is CASSQHGEEAFF. Full variable domain (remainder filled in from reference TRBV3-1 and TRBJ1-1): DTAVSQTPKYLVTQMGNDKSIKCEQNLGHDTMYWYKQDSKKFLKIMFSYNNKELIINETVPNRFSPKSPDKAHLNLHINSLELGDSAVYFCASSQHGEEAFFGQGTRLTVV.

The V and J genes are TRBV5-1 and TRBJ1-1, with D hard to call. Germline V lookup: CDR1 SGHRS, CDR2 YFSETQ. Trimming cost V 4 bases and J 2 bases, with 3 bases left between them. This CDR3 is built from 11 residues. The chain's CDR3 is CASSANTEAFF. Written as DNA, the CDR3 is TGCGCCAGCAGCGCTAACACTGAAGCTTTCTTT.

The table lists this clonotype with a count of one. The rearrangement links TRBV27 to TRBJ2-3; D may be TRBD2 (6 bases). Trimming pared 2 bases from V and 4 bases from J, leaving 16 bases between. Germline loops: CDR1 MNHEY, CDR2 SMNVEV (reference sequence). The CDR3 loop spans 16 amino acids. The CDR3 nucleotides read TGTGCCAGCAGTTTAGGTGGCAGAGCTAGCGCAGATACGCAGTATTTT. Its translation is CASSLGGRASADTQYF.

This clonotype was counted many times. The chain combines TRBV29-1 with TRBJ1-4; no reliable D call. The CDR3 is made up of 12 amino acids. The germline V and J ends were trimmed by 6 bases and 8 bases, with 13 bases remaining between them. Germline V gene sequence: CDR1 SQVTM, CDR2 ANQGSEA. The CDR3 DNA follows: TGCAGCGTCGGGCCCCCGAACGAAAAACTGTTTTTT. Protein product: CSVGPPNEKLFF. Combining the CDR3 with reference TRBV29-1 and TRBJ1-4 gives the whole variable domain SAVISQKPSRDICQRGTSLTIQCQVDSQVTMMFWYRQQPGQSLTLIATANQGSEATYESGFVIDKFPISRPNLTFSTLTVSNMSPEDSSIYLCSVGPPNEKLFFGSGTQLSVL.

The chain carries TRBV2 and TRBJ1-1; D is undetermined. Germline V lookup: CDR1 SNHLY, CDR2 FYNNEI. V lost 8 bases and J 1 base, leaving 8 bases between the germline ends. CDR3 length equals 12 residues. This chain's CDR3 is CASVKENTEAFF. CDR3 nucleotides: TGTGCCAGCGTGAAGGAGAACACTGAAGCTTTCTTT. The variable domain in full, completed from reference TRBV2 and TRBJ1-1, reads EPEVTQTPSHQVTQMGQEVILRCVPISNHLYFYWYRQILGQKVEFLVSFYNNEISEKSEIFDDQFSVERPDGSNFTLKIRSTKLEDSAMYFCASVKENTEAFFGQGTRLTVV.

The sample holds many counts of this clonotype. The chain employs TRBV4-3 and TRBJ2-7, with D perhaps assigned TRBD1 or TRBD2 (5 bases each). Germline CDR1 LGHNA, CDR2 YSLEER. The CDR3 spans 16 residues. V lost 8 bases and J lost 0, with 20 bases in between. The CDR3 here is CASQEVHGTSSYEQYF. Here the CDR3 DNA reads TGCGCCAGCCAAGAGGTCCATGGGACCAGCTCCTACGAGCAGTACTTC.

The chain has TRBV6-1 and TRBJ2-3; D ambiguous. Between the trimmed V and J ends, which lost 4 bases and 6 bases, there was a span of 11 bases. The CDR3 totals 13 residues. Germline CDR1 and CDR2: MNHNS and SASEGT. CDR3 sequence reads: CASSAHPSDTQYF. CDR3 sequence (DNA): TGTGCCAGCAGTGCCCACCCGTCCGATACGCAGTATTTT.

The gene calls are TRBV12-3 or TRBV12-4 and TRBJ1-1; no reliable D call. With 6 bases removed from V and 0 bases from J, the gap between germline ends came to 11 bases. The CDR3 spans 14 residues. For the CDR3, the DNA is TGTGCCAGCAGGCCGAGAACTCTGAACACTGAAGCTTTCTTT. It codes for CASRPRTLNTEAFF.

In nucleotides, the CDR3 is TGTGCCAGCAGTCGGACTGGGTCCTACAATGAGCAGTACTTC. This codes for CASSRTGSYNEQYF. The gene calls are TRBV2 and TRBJ2-1, with D perhaps TRBD2 (5 bases). TRBJ2-7 explains the end of the DNA better; the J call may be wrong. CDR1 and CDR2 (germline): SNHLY, FYNNEI. The CDR3 extends over 14 amino acids.

This clonotype occurred once. The chain couples TRBV10-3 to TRBJ2-2; the D gene is possibly TRBD2 (6 bases). CDR1 is ENHRY and CDR2 is SYGVKD in the germline V gene. The CDR3 sequence is 16 residues long. V gave up 4 bases and J gave up 6 bases, with 18 bases separating them. CDR3 nucleotide sequence: TGTGCCATCAGTGCAACTAGCAGGGCCGTCGCCGGGGAGCTGTTTTTT. Translating it yields CAISATSRAVAGELFF.

Only a few counts were recorded for this clonotype. V usage is TRBV12-3 or TRBV12-4 and J usage is TRBJ1-1; D ambiguous. This CDR3 has 14 amino acids. V was trimmed by 5 bases and J by 1 base, leaving 11 bases between them. The CDR3 protein is CASSADKGNTEAFF. CDR3 DNA: TGTGCCAGCAGTGCCGACAAGGGGAACACTGAAGCTTTCTTT.

The chain links TRBV12-3 or TRBV12-4 to TRBJ1-1, with D tentatively TRBD1 (5 bases). The CDR3 runs to 16 residues. V was trimmed by 0 bases and J by 3 bases, leaving 14 bases between them. CDR3 protein: CASSLARGATYTEAFF. CDR3 DNA sequence: TGTGCCAGCAGTTTAGCGCGAGGGGCCACTTACACTGAAGCTTTCTTT.

This clonotype was recorded at least ten times. The chain couples TRBV12-3 or TRBV12-4 to TRBJ2-1; 13 positions agree with TRBD2. V shed 6 bases, J shed 10 bases, and the junction held 6 bases outside the gene matches. The CDR3 runs to 14 residues. CDR3 coding DNA: TGTGCCAGCAGCCGGACTAGCGGGAGAAGCGAGCAGTTCTTC. It translates to CASSRTSGRSEQFF.

This sequence joins TRBV5-1 and TRBJ1-1; D gene uncertain. V dropped 4 bases and J dropped 2 bases, with 12 bases sitting between them. Germline V gene lookup returns CDR1 SGHRS and CDR2 YFSETQ. CDR3 size: 14 residues. In nucleotides, the CDR3 is TGCGCCAGCAGCGTGGAGGCGGCCAACACTGAAGCTTTCTTT. Translated, it gives CASSVEAANTEAFF.

This clonotype was counted ten times or more. This chain connects TRBV7-3 to TRBJ2-3; D is undetermined. Germline V gives CDR1 SGHTA, CDR2 FQGTGA. The CDR3 totals 15 residues. V lost 5 bases and J lost 2, with 14 bases in between. The CDR3 bases are TGTGCCAGCAGCCCTCAGGACCGATTCACAGATACGCAGTATTTT. It is translated as CASSPQDRFTDTQYF.

This clonotype occurred many times. This sequence joins TRBV30 and TRBJ2-1; D remains unclear. There are 14 residues in the CDR3. V lost 0 bases and J lost 6, with 12 bases in between. Germline loops: CDR1 GTSNPN, CDR2 SVGIG (reference sequence). The CDR3 loop reads CAWSVRVSPNEQFF. CDR3 sequence (DNA): TGTGCCTGGAGTGTAAGGGTTTCCCCCAATGAGCAGTTCTTC.

The genes are TRBV6-5 and TRBJ2-5; 10 bases are a match to TRBD2. The CDR3 is made up of 15 amino acids. Germline assignment: CDR1 MNHEY and CDR2 SVGAGI. With 6 bases clipped from V and 2 bases from J, the junction kept 6 bases outside the gene matches. The DNA of the CDR3 is TGTGCCAGCAGCCCTAGCGGGGGAGATCAAGAGACCCAGTACTTC. Protein sequence: CASSPSGGDQETQYF.

This sequence joins TRBV7-2 and TRBJ2-5; D call uncertain. The CDR3 loop spans 14 amino acids. V lost 1 base, J lost 5 bases, and 11 bases lay in between. The V gene's germline CDR1 is SGHTA and CDR2 FQGNSA. The CDR3 protein is CASSLGWARETQYF. Here the CDR3 DNA reads TGTGCCAGCAGCTTAGGATGGGCTAGGGAGACCCAGTACTTC.

This clonotype was detected ten times or more. The genes are TRBV12-3 or TRBV12-4 and TRBJ2-1; D is unclear. The ends were cut back, 2 bases at V and 8 bases at J, with 13 bases in the middle. The length of the CDR3 is 14 residues. Here the CDR3 DNA reads TGTGCCAGCAGTTTATTCCGCAGAGGCGATGAGCAGTTCTTC. Residues: CASSLFRRGDEQFF.

In its sample, this clonotype was seen many times. This chain joins TRBV5-1 and TRBJ1-1; TRBD1 is a possible D gene (5 bases). The CDR3 is 14 amino acids. The V gene lost 5 bases and the J gene lost 1 base, with 12 bases spanning the gap. The V gene's germline CDR1 is SGHRS and CDR2 YFSETQ. CDR3: CASRLGAENTEAFF. DNA for the CDR3: TGCGCCAGCAGACTCGGGGCCGAGAACACTGAAGCTTTCTTT.